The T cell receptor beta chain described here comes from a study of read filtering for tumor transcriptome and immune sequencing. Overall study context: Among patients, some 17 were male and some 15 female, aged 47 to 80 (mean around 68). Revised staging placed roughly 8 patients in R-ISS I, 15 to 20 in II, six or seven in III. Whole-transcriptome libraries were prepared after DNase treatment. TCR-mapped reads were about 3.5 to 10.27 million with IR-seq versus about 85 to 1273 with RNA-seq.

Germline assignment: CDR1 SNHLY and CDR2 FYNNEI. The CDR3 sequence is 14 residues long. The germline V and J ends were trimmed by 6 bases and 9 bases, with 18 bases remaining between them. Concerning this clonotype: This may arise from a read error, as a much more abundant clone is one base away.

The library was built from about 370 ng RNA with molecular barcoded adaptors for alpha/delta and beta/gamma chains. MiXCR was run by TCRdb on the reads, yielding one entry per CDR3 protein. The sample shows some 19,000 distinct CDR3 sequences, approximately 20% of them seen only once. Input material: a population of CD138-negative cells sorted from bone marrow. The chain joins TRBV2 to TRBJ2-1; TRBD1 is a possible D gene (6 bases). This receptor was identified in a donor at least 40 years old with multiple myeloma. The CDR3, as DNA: TGTGCCAGCAGAGAAAGGGGGAAGAATGGTGAGCAGTTCTTC. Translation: CASRERGKNGEQFF.